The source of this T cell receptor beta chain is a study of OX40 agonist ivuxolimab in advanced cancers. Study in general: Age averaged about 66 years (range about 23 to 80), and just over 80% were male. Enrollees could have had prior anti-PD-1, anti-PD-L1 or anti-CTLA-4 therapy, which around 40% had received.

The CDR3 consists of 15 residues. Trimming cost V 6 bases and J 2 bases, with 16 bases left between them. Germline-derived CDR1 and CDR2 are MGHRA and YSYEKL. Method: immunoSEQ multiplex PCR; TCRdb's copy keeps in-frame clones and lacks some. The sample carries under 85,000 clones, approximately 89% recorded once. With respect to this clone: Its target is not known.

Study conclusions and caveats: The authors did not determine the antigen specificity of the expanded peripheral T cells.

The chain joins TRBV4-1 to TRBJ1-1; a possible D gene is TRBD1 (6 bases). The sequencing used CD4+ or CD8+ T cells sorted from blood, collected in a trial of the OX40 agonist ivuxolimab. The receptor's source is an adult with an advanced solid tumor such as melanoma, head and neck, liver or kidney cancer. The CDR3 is CASSLRGGGNTEAFF. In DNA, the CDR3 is TGCGCCAGCAGTCTCAGAGGGGGAGGAAACACTGAAGCTTTCTTT.